Presented here are 10 T cell receptor beta chains from one specimen sequenced in a study of blood T cell repertoires in COVID-19. Method: immunoSEQ multiplex PCR; TCRdb's copy keeps in-frame clones and lacks some. The sample shows roughly 430,000 clones, 70% to 90% of them seen only once. Input material: PBMCs or T cells enriched from blood (not recorded which). The receptors derive from a woman under 30 who had been exposed to COVID-19.

The chain joins TRBV28 to TRBJ1-5; D gene unclear. The germline V gene encodes CDR1 MDHEN and CDR2 SYDVKM. V was pared by 3 bases and J by 5 bases, with 11 bases between. The CDR3 contains 14 residues. The CDR3: CASSFPTGDQPQHF. For the CDR3, the DNA is TGTGCCAGCAGTTTTCCCACCGGAGATCAGCCCCAGCATTTT.

With respect to this clone: Other nucleotide sequences from this sample produce the same CDR3. This rearrangement joins TRBV7-2 to TRBJ2-7; D remains unclear. Trimming left V 2 bases short and J 0 bases short, with 5 bases between. Germline loops: CDR1 SGHTA, CDR2 FQGNSA. The CDR3 runs 13 residues. The chain's CDR3 is CASSLSSSYEQYF. DNA for the CDR3: TGTGCCAGCAGCTTAAGTAGCTCCTACGAGCAGTACTTC.

The chain links TRBV5-1 to TRBJ2-3; possible D gene TRBD1, 5 bases. Trimming removed 5 bases at V and 5 bases at J, with 15 bases between. There are 14 residues in the CDR3. Germline lookup yields CDR1 SGHRS and CDR2 YFSETQ. CDR3 sequence (DNA): TGCGCCAGCAGTATGCAGGGTGGAAAAGATACGCAGTATTTT. It is translated as CASSMQGGKDTQYF.

The genes are TRBV6-5 and TRBJ1-1; 11 nucleotides align to TRBD1. The CDR3 totals 15 residues. CDR1 and CDR2 from the germline V gene are MNHEY and SVGAGI. The ends lost 5 bases at V and 5 bases at J; junction bases unmatched: 7. In DNA, the CDR3 is TGTGCCAGCAGTAGGACAGGGGGCTTAAAGACTGAAGCTTTCTTT. Amino acids: CASSRTGGLKTEAFF.

The chain couples TRBV19 to TRBJ1-3; the D gene is possibly TRBD1 (5 bases). The CDR3 is made up of 19 amino acids. The V gene's germline CDR1 is LNHDA and CDR2 SQIVND (reference sequence). Trimming took 3 bases from V and 1 from J, leaving 22 bases between them. CDR3 nucleotide sequence: TGTGCCAGTAGTATTGGGGGACTTTTCACGGAGACTTCTGGAAACACCATATATTTT. Protein sequence: CASSIGGLFTETSGNTIYF. The full variable domain, its missing parts supplied by reference TRBV19 and TRBJ1-3, is DGGITQSPKYLFRKEGQNVTLSCEQNLNHDAMYWYRQDPGQGLRLIYYSQIVNDFQKGDIAEGYSVSREKKESFPLTVTSAQKNPTAFYLCASSIGGLFTETSGNTIYFGEGSWLTVV.

The rearrangement joins TRBV27 to TRBJ2-7, with D perhaps matching TRBD1 (6 bases). Trimming stripped 6 bases from V and 3 bases from J, with 12 bases between. The germline V gene has CDR1 MNHEY and CDR2 SMNVEV (reference sequence). The CDR3 spans 13 residues. The CDR3 DNA follows: TGTGCCAGCAGCCCGGACAGAAACTACGAGCAGTACTTC. Its protein product is CASSPDRNYEQYF.

This clone was seen only a few times. The chain uses TRBV12-3 or TRBV12-4 and TRBJ2-1; 7 bases agree with TRBD1. CDR3 length: 11 residues. After removal of 3 bases from V and 15 bases from J, the junction contained 5 bases not matched to a gene. Here the CDR3 DNA reads TGTGCCAGCAGTTTGACGAACAGGGGGTTCTTC. It translates to CASSLTNRGFF.

This chain uses TRBV27 with TRBJ2-3; D unresolved. Germline-derived CDR1 and CDR2 are MNHEY and SMNVEV (reference sequence). The ends were cut back, 5 bases at V and 3 bases at J, with 21 bases in the middle. The CDR3 covers 17 residues. The CDR3 sequence: CASSPSLLDSRTDTQYF. CDR3 coding DNA: TGTGCCAGCAGTCCCTCCCTCCTAGATAGTCGGACAGATACGCAGTATTTT.

The CDR3 loop reads CASSRTGGYEQYF. The CDR3 nucleotides read TGTGCCAGCAGTAGGACAGGAGGGTACGAGCAGTACTTC. V and J are TRBV25-1 and TRBJ2-7, with D tentatively TRBD1 (7 bases). Trimming pared 5 bases from V and 4 bases from J, leaving 12 bases between. This CDR3 is built from 13 residues. CDR1 and CDR2 (germline): MGHDK, SYGVNS.

The J gene is TRBJ1-6, the V gene TRBV2, with 11 nucleotides matching TRBD1. The ends lost 6 bases at V and 8 bases at J; junction bases unmatched: 3. CDR3 length: 14 amino acids. Germline CDR1 is SNHLY and CDR2 is FYNNEI. The CDR3 bases are TGTGCCAGCAGGGGACAGGGGGGAGATTCACCCCTCCACTTT. This translates into CASRGQGGDSPLHF.